This T cell receptor (beta chain) was retrieved from a study of cytomegalovirus exposure and HLA in healthy donors. Findings of the study overall: Cytomegalovirus-associated status was assigned to some 160 TCR beta chains. The number of N-insertions in an Asian-associated ancestry cluster was reportedly below the 666-donor mean in a later analysis.

PCR amplification relied on 60 Vbeta primers (plus 13 Jbeta primers). Produced via immunoSEQ multiplex PCR; TCRdb's table is partial and in-frame only. Seen here are about 200,000 clones, around 80% observed once, and the top ten hold 0.22%. Notes on this clone: No antigen is known for it.

Deletions cut 5 bases from V and 4 bases from J, with 11 bases between. The germline gives CDR1 SEHNR, CDR2 FQNEAQ (reference sequence). This CDR3 contains 13 residues. This chain connects TRBV7-9 to TRBJ1-2; D may be TRBD1 (5 bases). This TCR came from a girl aged 2 to 10 in good health and CMV-seronegative. The sequencing input was PBMCs. The CDR3 DNA reads as TGTGCCAGCAGCGCTACAGGTCCCTATGGCTACACCTTC. Residues: CASSATGPYGYTF. The variable domain in full, with the rest retrieved from reference TRBV7-9 and TRBJ1-2, is DTGVSQNPRHKITKRGQNVTFRCDPISEHNRLYWYRQTLGQGPEFLTYFQNEAQLEKSRLLSDRFSAERPKGSFSTLEIQRTEQGDSAMYLCASSATGPYGYTFGSGTRLTVV.